This entry lists 4 T cell receptor beta chains sequenced from one sample in a study of blood T cell repertoires in COVID-19. Generated by immunoSEQ multiplex PCR, the TCRdb table keeps only in-frame clones and is missing some. The table shows more than 200,000 clones, with under 95% occurring only once. Sequences were obtained from PBMCs or T cells enriched from blood (not recorded which). These receptors all stem from a young woman who had recovered from COVID-19.

This chain connects TRBV19 to TRBJ2-2; D gene ambiguous. This CDR3 is built from 13 residues. Trimming took off 5 bases at V and 1 base at J, with 5 bases between the two ends. From germline, CDR1 is LNHDA and CDR2 SQIVND (reference sequence). The CDR3 protein is CASSVGNTGELFF. The DNA for the CDR3 is TGTGCCAGTAGTGTCGGGAACACCGGGGAGCTGTTTTTT.

J is TRBJ1-2 and V is TRBV6-5; D ambiguous. Germline V gives CDR1 MNHEY, CDR2 SVGAGI. The CDR3 is made up of 15 amino acids. V lost 2 bases to trimming and J lost 0 bases, with 10 bases between them. The CDR3 protein is CASSYARSSNYGYTF. CDR3 bases: TGTGCCAGCAGTTACGCACGCAGTTCTAACTATGGCTACACCTTC.

V is TRBV24-1 and J is TRBJ2-3; 10 bases are a match to TRBD2. CDR1 and CDR2 (germline): KGHDR, SFDVKD. CDR3 size: 15 residues. The V and J ends lost 9 bases and 4 bases, in that order; junction bases with no gene match: 9. In DNA, the CDR3 is TGTGCCACCGCGCTTAGCGGGAGGTCGGCAGATACGCAGTATTTT. It specifies CATALSGRSADTQYF.

V usage is TRBV18 and J usage is TRBJ1-3; no definite D call. V was trimmed by 6 bases and J by 0 bases, leaving 12 bases between them. This CDR3 has 15 amino acids. The germline V gene encodes CDR1 KGHSH and CDR2 LQKENI. The chain's CDR3 is CASSQREVSGNTIYF. CDR3 DNA sequence: TGTGCCAGCTCTCAGAGGGAGGTCTCTGGAAACACCATATATTTT.